Listed below are T cell receptor beta chains from one sample, sequenced in a study of T cells in Graves' hyperthyroidism and ophthalmopathy. Using its own MiXCR run on the multiplex PCR reads, TCRdb lists one record per CDR3 protein. Of 700,000 to 850,000 distinct CDR3 sequences listed, roughly a third are singletons. Sequencing was done on a sample of blood. The receptor set was obtained from a woman between 40 and 50 years old with Graves' hyperthyroidism. CDR3s include the opening cysteine and the closing phenylalanine or tryptophan. A D gene is named only where the DNA matches it firmly. Expanded clones are given a class, and other clones once, few, many or no size at all.

TRBJ1-1 - - TRBV7-9 TGTGCCAGCAGCTCGTCCGGGCGGACTGAAGCTTTCTTT CASSSSGRTEAFF
TRBJ2-7 - TRBD2 TRBV7-2 TGTGCCAGCAGCCCCAATTGGGCTAGCGGTCCCTACGAGCAGTACTTC CASSPNWASGPYEQYF
TRBJ1-4 few TRBD1 TRBV7-9 TGTGCCAGCAGCTGGGACAGATCTATCGAAAAACTGTTTTTT CASSWDRSIEKLFF
TRBJ1-4 - TRBD1 TRBV29-1 TGCAGCGTTGGGGGACAGGCACTGGAAAAACTGTTTTTT CSVGGQALEKLFF
TRBJ1-6 few TRBD1 TRBV6-5 TGTGCCAGCAGTTACCGACCGGTGGGACAGTATAATTCACCCCTCCACTTT CASSYRPVGQYNSPLHF
TRBJ1-4 few - TRBV28 TGTGCCAGCAGTTTAATGACACCCGTGAGAAAACTGTTTTTT CASSLMTPVRKLFF
TRBJ1-5 - TRBD1 TRBV7-9 TGTGCCAGCAGCCACCGGGACAGCCCTTTGTATCAGCCCCAGCATTTT CASSHRDSPLYQPQHF
TRBJ2-3 - - TRBV10-3 TGTGCCATCAGGGGGGGTTCCACAGATACGCAGTATTTT CAIRGGSTDTQYF
TRBJ2-7 many - TRBV7-9 TGTGCCAGCAGCAAAAGACTTGGGACATTAGAGGGGTACGAGCAGTACTTC CASSKRLGTLEGYEQYF
TRBJ1-1 many - TRBV5-5 TGTGCCAGCAGCCGGGAAGGTCGGTACACTGAAGCTTTCTTT CASSREGRYTEAFF
TRBJ1-2 - TRBD1 TRBV5-1 TGCGCCAGCAGCTTGACAGGGGTGGAGGCCGGCTACACCTTC CASSLTGVEAGYTF
TRBJ2-5 - - TRBV7-2 TGTGCCAGCAGCTTACGGGGAGCCTTAGGGGAGACCCAGTACTTC CASSLRGALGETQYF
TRBJ1-1 - - TRBV3-1 TGTGCCAGCAGCCAAGAAAAAGGAACCACTGAAGCTTTCTTT CASSQEKGTTEAFF
TRBJ1-1 many TRBD1 TRBV19 TGTGCCAGTAGTGACCCGGGACAGGGGGACACTGAAGCTTTCTTT CASSDPGQGDTEAFF
TRBJ1-2 many TRBD1 TRBV10-3 TGTGCCATCAAGGACCCTGGACAGGGGGCGGTCTATGGCTACACCTTC CAIKDPGQGAVYGYTF
TRBJ2-7 - TRBD1 TRBV25-1 TGTGCCAGCAGCCAAGGGACAGGCCTCGAGCAGTACTTC CASSQGTGLEQYF
TRBJ2-7 - - TRBV2 TGTGCCAGTACTATACTCTCCTACGAGCAGTACTTC CASTILSYEQYF
TRBJ1-1 once - TRBV7-2 TGTGCCAGCAGCCAAGATCTACGACGGGTGGCGAACACTGAAGCTTTCTTT CASSQDLRRVANTEAFF
TRBJ1-1 - - TRBV5-1 TGCGCCAGCAGTCCCCGGGAGGGCACGAACACTGAAGCTTTCTTT CASSPREGTNTEAFF
TRBJ1-6 many TRBD1 TRBV7-2 TGTGCCAGCAGCTCATACAGGGGGGAGAATTCACCCCTCCACTTT CASSSYRGENSPLHF
TRBJ1-1 many TRBD1 TRBV2 TGTGCCAGCAACCAGGACAGGGTAGGGGCTGAAGCTTTCTTT CASNQDRVGAEAFF
TRBJ1-3 few - TRBV5-1 TGCGCCAGCAGCTTGGCCGCGGTTGGGGGAAACACCATATATTTT CASSLAAVGGNTIYF
TRBJ1-4 - - TRBV5-1 TGCGCCAGCAGCTTGGGAGGGATGGGATATGAAAAACTGTTTTTT CASSLGGMGYEKLFF
TRBJ2-7 many - TRBV29-1 TGCAGCCCCCCTCTCACGGGGTCACCTGTCTACGGGCAGTACTTC CSPPLTGSPVYGQYF
TRBJ2-2 - - TRBV6-1 TGTGCCAGCAGTGAAGTGAGGGCCTCCACCGGGGAGCTGTTTTTT CASSEVRASTGELFF
TRBJ2-7 - - TRBV6-5 TGTGCCAGCAGACCGGCCGGCAGTTCCTACGAGCAGTACTTC CASRPAGSSYEQYF
TRBJ1-2 many - TRBV6-5 TGTGCCAGCACCGATGGGTATGGCTACACCTTC CASTDGYGYTF
TRBJ1-1 few - TRBV29-1 TGCAGCGTTGCGGCAGGTCGAGCGAACACTGAAGCTTTCTTT CSVAAGRANTEAFF
TRBJ2-5 few TRBD2 TRBV20-1 TGCAGTGCTAGAGGAGGGGGACTAGCCTTTGGAGAGACCCAGTACTTC CSARGGGLAFGETQYF
TRBJ1-5 - - TRBV7-9 TGTGCCAGCAGCTTAGGTGGAGGGTCGGGCAATCAGCCCCAGCATTTT CASSLGGGSGNQPQHF
TRBJ1-5 - - TRBV12-3/TRBV12-4 TGTGCCAGCAGTTTTGGTATTATGCCCCAGCATTTT CASSFGIMPQHF
TRBJ1-1 - - TRBV20-1 TGCAGTGCTAGAGATTATATGGACTCAAGGGAGGGGACTGAAGCTTTCTTT CSARDYMDSREGTEAFF
TRBJ2-5 few - TRBV7-9 TGTGCCAGCAGCCATCGTGGCGGGGGCGACGAAACGTACTTC CASSHRGGGDETYF
TRBJ1-5 many - TRBV12-3/TRBV12-4 TGTGCCAGCAGACAGGGAAGTGGCGCAAGCAATCAGCCCCAGCATTTT CASRQGSGASNQPQHF
TRBJ2-7 few - TRBV4-3 TGCGCCAGCAGCCAAGATCAAGGACAGGGAGTAGCGGGAAGGTACGAGCAGTACTTC CASSQDQGQGVAGRYEQYF
TRBJ2-7 few - TRBV6-5 TGTGCCAGCAGTTATTCGGGGGCGGGGAACTCCTACGAGCAGTACTTC CASSYSGAGNSYEQYF
TRBJ1-2 few - TRBV12-3/TRBV12-4 TGTGCTAGCGGGCCGGGACTATATGGCTACACCTTC CASGPGLYGYTF